This entry lists 21 T cell receptor beta chains sequenced from one sample in a study of cytomegalovirus exposure and HLA in healthy donors. The PCR had 60 Vbeta and 13 Jbeta primers. Measured with immunoSEQ multiplex PCR; TCRdb has only the in-frame clones, and not every one. Of about 230,000 clones listed, about three quarters are singletons. Sequenced material: PBMCs. Every receptor here comes from a boy between 10 and 17 years old in good health and CMV-seronegative.

The chain combines TRBV11-3 with TRBJ2-7, with 8 bases that match TRBD1. The length of the CDR3 is 15 residues. V lost 3 bases and J lost 4; bases outside the gene matches: 8. Per the germline V gene, CDR1 is SGHNT and CDR2 is YENEEA. This CDR3 is CASSFPFDRGYEQYF. The CDR3 nucleotides read TGTGCCAGCAGCTTTCCCTTCGACAGGGGTTACGAGCAGTACTTC.

CDR3 sequence: CASRGQGDDEQFF. CDR3 DNA sequence: TGTGCCAGCAGGGGACAGGGAGATGATGAGCAGTTCTTC. This chain joins TRBV2 and TRBJ2-1; 9 bases agree with TRBD1. V was pared by 6 bases and J by 8 bases, with 5 bases of the junction left unmatched. CDR1 and CDR2 (germline): SNHLY, FYNNEI. This CDR3 comprises 13 residues.

The chain combines TRBV6-4 with TRBJ2-3, with D possibly TRBD2 on 5 matching bases. This CDR3 has 19 residues. The ends were cut back, 0 bases at V and 0 bases at J, with 19 bases in the middle. From germline, CDR1 is MRHNA and CDR2 SNTAGT. CDR3 DNA sequence: TGTGCCAGCAGTGACTCGAGTGCATCGGGGAAAGGCAGCACAGATACGCAGTATTTT. Amino acids: CASSDSSASGKGSTDTQYF.

CDR3 region: CASSPGSNSNTGELFF. CDR3 DNA: TGTGCCAGCAGCCCGGGGTCGAATTCGAACACCGGGGAGCTGTTTTTT. The V gene is TRBV4-2, the J gene TRBJ2-2; possible D gene TRBD2, 5 bases. Germline V gene lookup returns CDR1 LGHNA and CDR2 YNFKEQ. The CDR3 contains 16 residues. The V and J ends lost 4 bases and 0 bases respectively, with 12 bases between them.

This clone has a handful of counts. The DNA for the CDR3 is TGTGCCATTAACAGGGGTGATGGCTACACCTTC. Translating gives CAINRGDGYTF. This rearrangement joins TRBV10-3 to TRBJ1-2, with 7 positions matching TRBD1. V shed 9 bases, J shed 6 bases, and the junction held 4 bases outside the gene matches. Germline CDR1 reads ENHRY; CDR2 reads SYGVKD. This CDR3 contains 11 residues.

This clone was counted a few times. The genes are TRBV4-2 and TRBJ2-7, with 15 bases fitting TRBD2. Trimming cost V 1 base and J 0 bases; bases outside gene matches: 4. CDR1 and CDR2 from the germline V gene are LGHNA and YNFKEQ. CDR3 length equals 18 residues. CDR3 sequence: CASSQGTSGGVVSYEQYF. DNA of the CDR3: TGTGCCAGCAGCCAAGGGACTAGCGGGGGGGTTGTCTCCTACGAGCAGTACTTC.

The chain carries TRBV5-4 and TRBJ1-2, with 9 bases lining up with TRBD1. The germline gives CDR1 SGHNT, CDR2 YYREEE (reference sequence). After removal of 4 bases from V and 8 bases from J, the junction contained 12 bases not matched to a gene. The CDR3 runs 15 residues. The CDR3 protein is CASSRWAQGAGGYTF. CDR3 nucleotide sequence: TGTGCCAGCAGCCGATGGGCACAGGGGGCGGGAGGCTACACCTTC.

This clone was seen only once. The chain uses TRBV10-3 and TRBJ2-1; the D gene is possibly TRBD2 (6 bases). Germline assignment: CDR1 ENHRY and CDR2 SYGVKD. CDR3 length: 12 amino acids. Trimming left V 9 bases short and J 7 bases short, with 13 bases between. The CDR3 DNA reads TGTGCCATTTTGCGGGGTGGGAATGAGCAGTTCTTC. Its translation is CAILRGGNEQFF.

The chain carries TRBV19 and TRBJ1-1; TRBD1 aligns across 7 bases. CDR1 LNHDA and CDR2 SQIVND come from the germline V gene (reference sequence). There are 13 residues in the CDR3. Trimming removed 4 bases from V and 3 bases from J; junction bases left unmatched: 2. CDR3 amino acids: CASSKGADTEAFF. CDR3 sequence (DNA): TGTGCCAGTAGTAAGGGGGCTGACACTGAAGCTTTCTTT.

This clone was detected only a few times. J is TRBJ1-4 and V is TRBV6-5, with D hard to call. The ends were cut back, 6 bases at V and 0 bases at J, with 8 bases in the middle. CDR3 length: 14 residues. Germline V lookup: CDR1 MNHEY, CDR2 SVGAGI. CDR3 in amino acids: CASSRLATNEKLFF. In DNA form, the CDR3 reads TGTGCCAGCAGCCGGCTAGCAACTAATGAAAAACTGTTTTTT.

This chain connects TRBV6-5 to TRBJ2-5; a possible D gene is TRBD1 (5 bases). This CDR3 has 13 residues. Deletions cut 8 bases from V and 4 bases from J, with 14 bases between. Per the germline V gene, CDR1 is MNHEY and CDR2 is SVGAGI. Written as DNA, the CDR3 is TGTGCCAGCGTAGGGGCAGGGCGAGAGACCCAGTACTTC. Translation: CASVGAGRETQYF.

The chain uses TRBV21-1 and TRBJ2-3; TRBD1, the table's D call, lacks a check against the DNA. TRBV21-1 corresponds to a pseudogene. This CDR3 is 18 amino acids long. CDR3: CASSKVGGRDRFTDTQYF. CDR3 DNA sequence: TGTGCCAGCAGCAAAGTGGGCGGACGGGACAGATTCACAGATACGCAGTATTTT.

This chain uses TRBV2 with TRBJ1-1; TRBD1 agrees at 12 bases. This CDR3 region has 14 residues. Germline values: CDR1 SNHLY, CDR2 FYNNEI. V shed 4 bases, J shed 12 bases, and the junction held 9 bases outside the gene matches. CDR3 region: CASSGSSGQGASFF. CDR3 coding DNA: TGTGCCAGCAGTGGAAGTTCGGGACAGGGGGCTTCTTTCTTT.

The chain carries TRBV9 and TRBJ2-2, with TRBD2 matching over 8 bases. Germline V CDR1 and CDR2: SGDLS, YYNGEE. The CDR3 has 15 residues. V lost 0 bases to trimming and J lost 4 bases; unmatched junction nucleotides: 2. The CDR3: CASSVGGGSTGELFF. CDR3 DNA: TGTGCCAGCAGCGTAGGCGGGGGGAGCACCGGGGAGCTGTTTTTT.

CDR3 sequence (DNA): TGCGCCAGCAGCTTGCTTCCGGGACAGGGGCCTTTGCAGCCCCAGCATTTT. This encodes CASSLLPGQGPLQPQHF. This sequence joins TRBV5-1 and TRBJ1-5; TRBD1 matches 10 bases. Germline CDR1 is SGHRS and CDR2 is YFSETQ. There are 17 residues in the CDR3. After removal of 1 base from V and 7 bases from J, the junction contained 11 bases not matched to a gene.

This clone was seen once. The rearrangement links TRBV4-1 to TRBJ1-1; D is possibly TRBD1 (5 bases). V lost 1 base and J lost 6, with 9 bases in between. The CDR3 runs to 13 residues. CDR1 and CDR2 from the germline V gene are MGHRA and YSYEKL. CDR3 DNA sequence: TGCGCCAGCAGCCAAGGCGGGGGGTCTGAAGCTTTCTTT. It yields the protein CASSQGGGSEAFF.

This clone showed up just a few times. The chain employs TRBV7-9 and TRBJ2-7, with 7 bases fitting TRBD1. V was pared by 5 bases and J by 3 bases, with 7 bases of the junction left unmatched. The CDR3 has 14 amino acids. Germline V lookup: CDR1 SEHNR, CDR2 FQNEAQ (reference sequence). The CDR3 reads CASSQGQMNYEQYF. For the CDR3, the DNA is TGTGCCAGCAGCCAGGGACAGATGAACTACGAGCAGTACTTC.

The rearrangement links TRBV5-4 to TRBJ1-2, with D perhaps TRBD1 (5 bases). The CDR3 totals 13 residues. The V and J ends lost 6 bases and 0 bases respectively, with 9 bases between them. Germline CDR1 SGHNT, CDR2 YYREEE (reference sequence). CDR3 protein: CASTGTANYGYTF. As DNA, the CDR3 is TGTGCCAGCACTGGGACTGCTAACTATGGCTACACCTTC.

A few counts support this clone. J is TRBJ1-1 and V is TRBV15, with 7 bases matching TRBD1. The CDR3 length is 14 residues. V was clipped by 5 bases and J by 4 bases; unmatched bases: 7. The germline CDR1 and CDR2 sequences are LNHNV and YYDKDF (reference sequence). CDR3 amino acids: CATSVDRRSTEAFF. The CDR3 DNA is TGTGCCACCAGCGTGGACAGGAGGAGCACTGAAGCTTTCTTT.

The chain is built from TRBV7-9 and TRBJ2-5; 7 nucleotides agree with TRBD2. This CDR3 is 14 amino acids long. Germline CDR1 SEHNR, CDR2 FQNEAQ (reference sequence). With V trimmed by 5 bases and J by 1 base, 4 bases remained unmatched. The DNA for the CDR3 is TGTGCCAGCAGCGCCAGCGGGGTCCAAGAGACCCAGTACTTC. The encoded protein is CASSASGVQETQYF.

This chain uses TRBV14 with TRBJ1-3; D is undetermined. This CDR3 is built from 15 residues. V was pared by 6 bases and J by 0 bases, with 12 bases between. Germline V lookup: CDR1 SGHDN, CDR2 FVKESK. The CDR3 protein is CASRNSAGSGNTIYF. The CDR3 DNA follows: TGTGCCAGCAGAAATAGTGCGGGCTCTGGAAACACCATATATTTT.